A single sample gave rise to the 22 T cell receptor beta chains below, sequenced in a study of memory CD8 T cells in hepatitis C reinfection. The time point is: late/post reinfection, 12 to 24 weeks after detection. Sorted cells were sequenced directly ex vivo without any in vitro expansion. Some clones are missing from TCRdb's copy, which holds only in-frame ones; the method was immunoSEQ multiplex PCR. The table has around 4,800 clones, roughly 86% seen once. The sample consisted of naive CD8+ T cells sorted from blood. The source of these receptors is a man aged 50 to 59 with hepatitis C virus infection.

The chain recombines TRBV19 with TRBJ2-7; the D gene is possibly TRBD1 (5 bases). Trimming took 6 bases from V and 1 from J, leaving 19 bases between them. The CDR3 runs 16 residues. From germline, CDR1 is LNHDA and CDR2 SQIVND (reference sequence). This chain's CDR3 is CASSQGALGRSYEQYF. In DNA, the CDR3 is TGTGCCAGTAGCCAGGGCGCGTTGGGTCGGTCCTACGAGCAGTACTTC.

The rearrangement links TRBV11-2 to TRBJ1-1; D is unresolved. CDR3 size: 15 residues. Germline assignment: CDR1 SGHAT and CDR2 FQNNGV. V lost 5 bases to trimming and J lost 8 bases, with 21 bases between them. The DNA for the CDR3 is TGTGCCAGCAGCCCGCGCTGGCGGGGTGGAGCAGAAGCTTTCTTT. This codes for CASSPRWRGGAEAFF.

J is TRBJ2-7 and V is TRBV28; perhaps TRBD1 as D (5 bases). Trimming pared 5 bases from V and 4 bases from J, leaving 9 bases between. Germline assignment: CDR1 MDHEN and CDR2 SYDVKM. This CDR3 has 12 residues. The CDR3 DNA is TGTGCCAGCAGTCCTCCAGGGTACGAGCAGTACTTC. Translation gives CASSPPGYEQYF.

V is TRBV6-5 and J is TRBJ2-1; D unresolved. V lost 3 bases, J lost 10 bases, and 10 bases lay in between. The CDR3 sequence is 12 residues long. Germline CDR1 reads MNHEY; CDR2 reads SVGAGI. DNA of the CDR3: TGTGCCAGCAGTTATGCAGGCAGGGAGCAGTTCTTC. Its translation: CASSYAGREQFF.

This clone was observed a handful of times. J is TRBJ2-2 and V is TRBV4-3; 9 bases match TRBD2. The length of the CDR3 is 15 residues. After removal of 4 bases from V and 4 bases from J, the junction contained 4 bases not matched to a gene. Germline V gene lookup returns CDR1 LGHNA and CDR2 YSLEER. CDR3 sequence: CASSPSGRFTGELFF. CDR3 coding DNA: TGCGCCAGCAGCCCCAGCGGGAGGTTCACCGGGGAGCTGTTTTTT.

The rearrangement uses TRBV6-1 and TRBJ2-7, with 13 bases that match TRBD2. Per the germline V gene, CDR1 is MNHNS and CDR2 is SASEGT. With V trimmed by 4 bases and J by 1 base, 4 bases remained unmatched. The CDR3 extends over 16 amino acids. The CDR3 sequence: CASSGTSGSGSYEQYF. The CDR3 nucleotides read TGTGCCAGCAGTGGGACTAGCGGGAGTGGATCCTACGAGCAGTACTTC.

This sequence joins TRBV27 and TRBJ2-5; 10 bases agree with TRBD1. With the DNA end fitting TRBJ2-7 better, the J assignment may be wrong. This CDR3 is built from 13 residues. CDR1 is MNHEY, CDR2 SMNVEV, per germline (reference sequence). The CDR3 loop reads CASSYGQGGEQYF. The CDR3 nucleotides are TGTGCCAGCAGTTACGGACAGGGGGGCGAGCAGTACTTC.

This chain links TRBV27 with TRBJ2-5; no clear D. V was clipped by 3 bases and J by 1 base, with 6 bases between them. The length of the CDR3 is 13 residues. Germline loops: CDR1 MNHEY, CDR2 SMNVEV (reference sequence). The CDR3 region has the DNA TGTGCCAGCAGTTTCCAGATCCAAGAGACCCAGTACTTC. The encoded protein is CASSFQIQETQYF.

The V and J genes are TRBV30 and TRBJ2-1, with 7 bases that match TRBD2. The CDR3 has 16 amino acids. Germline V lookup: CDR1 GTSNPN, CDR2 SVGIG (reference sequence). J gave up 0 bases and V 5 bases, and 10 bases lay outside the gene matches. This CDR3 is CAWGVLGGSSYNEQFF. Here the CDR3 DNA reads TGTGCCTGGGGCGTCCTCGGCGGGAGCTCCTACAATGAGCAGTTCTTC.

V and J are TRBV9 and TRBJ2-7; D is perhaps TRBD2 (5 bases). CDR1 SGDLS and CDR2 YYNGEE come from the germline V gene. V lost 3 bases to trimming and J lost 1 base, with 11 bases between them. The CDR3 loop spans 14 amino acids. The CDR3 here is CASSAGGQSYEQYF. CDR3 bases: TGTGCCAGCAGCGCCGGAGGTCAATCCTACGAGCAGTACTTC.

This clone is a singleton in its sample. The V and J genes are TRBV5-4 and TRBJ2-5; 9 bases are a match to TRBD1. Near its end, the DNA agrees better with TRBJ2-7, so the J call may be wrong. Germline CDR1 SGHNT, CDR2 YYREEE (reference sequence). CDR3 size: 14 residues. CDR3 DNA: TGTGCCAGCAGCAACCGGGACAGGGACTACGAGCAGTACTTC. Its translation is CASSNRDRDYEQYF.

The DNA of the CDR3 is TGTGCCAGCAGTTTCTTCGGTGCCGATGGCTACACCTTC. It specifies CASSFFGADGYTF. The chain couples TRBV28 to TRBJ1-2; D call uncertain. The CDR3 length is 13 residues. The V and J ends lost 3 bases and 6 bases respectively, with 11 bases between them. In germline, CDR1 is MDHEN, CDR2 SYDVKM.

The chain is built from TRBV2 and TRBJ2-5; 7 positions agree with TRBD2. The J call is doubtful: the DNA matches TRBJ2-7 better. CDR1 is SNHLY, CDR2 FYNNEI, per germline. The CDR3 loop spans 14 amino acids. CDR3 bases: TGTGCCAGCAGCCCTACATGGGAGCGGGGCGAGCAGTACTTC. It translates to CASSPTWERGEQYF.

V is TRBV19 and J is TRBJ2-7, with D possibly being TRBD1 (5 bases). CDR3 length: 16 residues. Trimming left V 3 bases short and J 0 bases short, with 15 bases between. The V gene's germline CDR1 is LNHDA and CDR2 SQIVND (reference sequence). CDR3 DNA: TGTGCCAGTAGTATGGGGCCCCCCCAGGCCTCCTACGAGCAGTACTTC. It is translated as CASSMGPPQASYEQYF.

This chain joins TRBV7-6 and TRBJ2-7; TRBD1 aligns across 8 bases. This CDR3 spans 13 amino acids. J was trimmed by 6 bases and V by 5 bases; bases with no gene match: 6. Germline CDR1 reads SGHVS; CDR2 reads FNYEAQ. In nucleotides, the CDR3 is TGTGCCAGCAGCCCGGACAGGGTTGGCGAGCAGTACTTC. Its translation is CASSPDRVGEQYF.

V is TRBV28 and J is TRBJ2-7; maybe TRBD2 (6 bases). Trimming left V 6 bases short and J 0 bases short, with 12 bases between. CDR1 and CDR2 from the germline V gene are MDHEN and SYDVKM. The CDR3 consists of 14 residues. CDR3 sequence: CASSPSGYSYEQYF. CDR3 nucleotides: TGTGCCAGCAGCCCCAGCGGGTACTCCTACGAGCAGTACTTC.

The gene calls are TRBV6-5 and TRBJ2-7; 7 nucleotides align to TRBD2. With V trimmed by 2 bases and J by 0 bases, 1 base remained unmatched. The CDR3 runs to 14 residues. Per germline, CDR1 MNHEY and CDR2 SVGAGI. The CDR3 is CASSYREGSYEQYF. The CDR3 DNA reads as TGTGCCAGCAGTTACAGGGAGGGCTCCTACGAGCAGTACTTC.

The chain combines TRBV10-3 with TRBJ1-2; TRBD1 matches 10 bases. Germline V gene sequence: CDR1 ENHRY, CDR2 SYGVKD. The CDR3 contains 14 residues. The V gene end was trimmed by 4 bases and the J gene end by 9 bases; junction bases not matched to a gene: 8. The CDR3 DNA follows: TGTGCCATCAGTGGACAGGGGGCGACGTATAGCTACACCTTC. Its protein is CAISGQGATYSYTF.

The CDR3 sequence is CASSPIQGSYEQYF. In DNA form, the CDR3 reads TGTGCCAGCAGCCCGATACAGGGATCCTACGAGCAGTACTTC. The chain recombines TRBV7-2 with TRBJ2-7, with TRBD1 as a possible D gene (6 bases). The length of the CDR3 is 14 residues. Germline CDR1 and CDR2: SGHTA and FQGNSA. V was trimmed by 5 bases and J by 1 base, leaving 12 bases between them.

The V call is TRBV6-5, the J call TRBJ2-7; D possibly corresponds to TRBD2 (5 bases). Between the trimmed V and J ends, which lost 0 bases and 6 bases, there was a span of 9 bases. The CDR3 consists of 13 residues. CDR1 and CDR2 from the germline V gene are MNHEY and SVGAGI. CDR3 in DNA: TGTGCCAGCAGTTACTCTTCCGAGGGCGAGCAGTACTTC. Its protein product is CASSYSSEGEQYF.

V gene TRBV4-2 combines with J gene TRBJ2-1; D is undetermined. Trimming cost V 4 bases and J 9 bases, with 7 bases left between them. This CDR3 spans 11 amino acids. Germline CDR1 and CDR2: LGHNA and YNFKEQ. CDR3 amino acids: CASSLQVEQFF. In nucleotides, the CDR3 is TGTGCCAGCAGCCTCCAGGTTGAGCAGTTCTTC.

This chain uses TRBV7-6 with TRBJ1-4; 8 nucleotides line up with TRBD1. The V gene's germline CDR1 is SGHVS and CDR2 FNYEAQ. With V trimmed by 4 bases and J by 6 bases, 4 bases remained unmatched. The CDR3 is 14 amino acids. The CDR3 here is CASSSSTGDEKLFF. In DNA, the CDR3 is TGTGCCAGCAGCTCTTCGACAGGGGATGAAAAACTGTTTTTT.